The 28 T cell receptor beta chains below were found in one sample sequenced in a study of CD8 T cells in ankylosing spondylitis. These TCRs are of unknown antigen specificity. Findings and caveats of the study: Eight or nine highly homologous variants made up a TCR beta motif that seemed to typify ankylosing spondylitis blood.

TCRdb recomputed calls from the 5' RACE reads with MiXCR, one row per CDR3 protein. Of roughly 450,000 distinct CDR3 sequences detected, more than 25% appear once; the ten largest clones hold 0.75% to 0.9%. Sequences were obtained from blood, either unsorted or a sorted T cell fraction (not recorded which). The receptor source for this set is a male donor with ankylosing spondylitis.

The chain uses TRBV6-1 and TRBJ1-1; D might be TRBD1 (5 bases). The CDR3 loop spans 14 amino acids. Looked up from germline, CDR1 is MNHNS and CDR2 is SASEGT. Trimming stripped 8 bases from V and 1 base from J, with 14 bases between. CDR3 bases: TGTGCCAGCTTGCCGGAGGGGTGGAACACTGAAGCTTTCTTT. Translated: CASLPEGWNTEAFF.

This chain joins TRBV24-1 and TRBJ2-5, with D hard to call. Germline CDR1 reads KGHDR; CDR2 reads SFDVKD. Between the trimmed V and J ends, which lost 5 bases and 2 bases, there was a span of 11 bases. The CDR3 runs 14 residues. The CDR3 sequence is CATSALGFQETQYF. Here the CDR3 DNA reads TGTGCCACCAGTGCCCTGGGGTTTCAAGAGACCCAGTACTTC.

V usage is TRBV3-1 and J usage is TRBJ2-3; the match to TRBD2 covers 7 bases. V shed 0 bases and J 2 bases; nucleotides not matched to a gene: 5. The CDR3 length is 16 residues. Germline V lookup: CDR1 LGHDT, CDR2 YNNKEL (reference sequence). CDR3 DNA sequence: TGTGCCAGCAGCCAAGACTCGGGACTATCCACAGATACGCAGTATTTT. This gives the protein CASSQDSGLSTDTQYF.

A remark on this clonotype: With a much larger clone just one base away, this may be a read error. This chain uses TRBV20-1 with TRBJ2-2; 7 bases are a match to TRBD2. The CDR3 loop spans 15 amino acids. Trimming at V came to 6 bases and at J to 6 bases, leaving 13 bases not matched to a gene. Germline values: CDR1 DFQATT, CDR2 SNEGSKA (reference sequence). The CDR3 sequence is CSARTRGRVAGELFF. The CDR3, as DNA: TGCAGTGCGCGGACTAGAGGGAGGGTAGCCGGGGAGCTGTTTTTT.

The rearrangement joins TRBV29-1 to TRBJ2-3; no firm D call. Trimming left V 3 bases short and J 3 bases short, with 10 bases between. Germline V gene data show CDR1 as SQVTM and CDR2 as ANQGSEA. The CDR3 totals 13 residues. The CDR3 is CSVDLLSTDTQYF. The DNA for the CDR3 is TGCAGCGTTGATCTGCTGTCAACAGATACGCAGTATTTT.

This clonotype was detected once. The chain recombines TRBV5-6 with TRBJ1-5; no definite D call. CDR3 size: 15 residues. The germline CDR1 and CDR2 sequences are SGHDT and YYEEEE. The V and J ends lost 5 bases and 2 bases respectively, with 14 bases between them. The DNA of the CDR3 is TGTGCCAGCAGAGATCGCAAGGAGGGCAATCAGCCCCAGCATTTT. Translated: CASRDRKEGNQPQHF.

The chain carries TRBV12-3 or TRBV12-4 and TRBJ1-2; no clear D. Between the trimmed V and J ends, which lost 5 bases and 3 bases, there was a span of 10 bases. The CDR3 sequence is 13 residues long. CDR3 residues: CASSPGNYYGYTF. The CDR3 DNA is TGTGCCAGCAGTCCCGGGAACTACTATGGCTACACCTTC.

This clonotype was found many times. The rearrangement uses TRBV29-1 and TRBJ2-7, with 14 positions matching TRBD2. CDR1 is SQVTM and CDR2 is ANQGSEA in the germline V gene. CDR3 length equals 18 residues. V lost 4 bases, J lost 2 bases, and 13 bases stayed unmatched. The CDR3 is CSVARGTSGSPAPYEQYF. The CDR3 nucleotides are TGCAGCGTTGCCCGAGGGACTAGCGGGAGTCCTGCCCCCTACGAGCAGTACTTC.

In its sample, this clonotype was seen a few times. The chain carries TRBV3-1 and TRBJ2-1, with 10 nucleotides matching TRBD2. CDR3 length: 16 amino acids. CDR1 is LGHDT, CDR2 YNNKEL, per germline (reference sequence). J lost 3 bases, V lost 4 bases, and 6 bases had no gene match. CDR3 bases: TGTGCCAGCAGCCGATCTAGCGGGAGAATCTACAATGAGCAGTTCTTC. Translated, it gives CASSRSSGRIYNEQFF.

The chain links TRBV4-2 to TRBJ2-3; TRBD2 matches at 11 bases. The CDR3 sequence is 18 residues long. J gave up 5 bases and V 0 bases, and 10 bases lay outside the gene matches. Germline CDR1 and CDR2: LGHNA and YNFKEQ. The CDR3 loop is CASSQEVGLAGGGDTQYF. The CDR3 bases are TGTGCCAGCAGCCAAGAGGTAGGGCTAGCGGGAGGTGGAGATACGCAGTATTTT.

This clonotype was picked up a small number of times. The chain links TRBV3-1 to TRBJ1-1; 8 nucleotides align to TRBD1. J was trimmed by 5 bases and V by 4 bases; bases with no gene match: 9. The CDR3 has 15 amino acids. Germline loops: CDR1 LGHDT, CDR2 YNNKEL (reference sequence). The DNA for the CDR3 is TGTGCCAGCAGCCGCCCGACAGGGGCGAAAACTGAAGCTTTCTTT. Amino acids: CASSRPTGAKTEAFF.

The table lists this clonotype with a count of one. The chain carries TRBV4-1 and TRBJ2-2, with unresolved D. CDR1 and CDR2 from the germline V gene are MGHRA and YSYEKL. V shed 4 bases and J shed 7 bases, with 19 bases lying between them. The length of the CDR3 is 16 residues. DNA of the CDR3: TGCGCCAGCAGCCCTCCAAGGGCCCTCCTGGGCGGGGAGCTGTTTTTT. Encoded protein: CASSPPRALLGGELFF.

The chain recombines TRBV29-1 with TRBJ2-3; a weak D match, TRBD2 (6 bases). Germline V gives CDR1 SQVTM, CDR2 ANQGSEA. The CDR3 runs to 12 residues. Trimming stripped 4 bases from V and 3 bases from J, with 8 bases between. The CDR3 DNA sequence: TGCAGCGTTGGGGGGGTGACAGATACGCAGTATTTT. Its protein product is CSVGGVTDTQYF.

This clonotype was recorded at least ten times. V is TRBV29-1 and J is TRBJ2-3, with D possibly matching TRBD2 (5 bases). CDR1 and CDR2 from the germline V gene are SQVTM and ANQGSEA. There are 14 residues in the CDR3. V lost 0 bases and J 4 bases, leaving 11 bases between the germline ends. The CDR3 nucleotides read TGCAGCGTTGAAGATCCTAGCTACCCAGATACGCAGTATTTT. It translates to CSVEDPSYPDTQYF.

This clonotype was recorded a few times. The chain joins TRBV10-3 to TRBJ1-1; TRBD1 might be the D (6 bases). Germline V CDR1 and CDR2: ENHRY, SYGVKD. The CDR3 runs 14 residues. V lost 6 bases and J 3 bases, leaving 14 bases between the germline ends. In DNA, the CDR3 is TGTGCCATCAGGCCACAGGGTTCCGACACTGAAGCTTTCTTT. Translation gives CAIRPQGSDTEAFF.

This clonotype was counted a few times. This sequence joins TRBV10-3 and TRBJ2-1; tentative D call: TRBD2 (5 bases). The germline CDR1 and CDR2 sequences are ENHRY and SYGVKD. The CDR3 spans 18 residues. The V gene lost 0 bases and the J gene lost 4 bases, with 19 bases spanning the gap. Written as DNA, the CDR3 is TGTGCCATCAGTGAGTCGAAGGGCGGGCTAGAGACTTACAATGAGCAGTTCTTC. Protein sequence: CAISESKGGLETYNEQFF.

The count of this clonotype is one. At one end the junction does not follow the germline gene, possibly because of a read error. The chain employs TRBV7-2 and TRBJ2-7, with D possibly matching TRBD1 (5 bases). CDR3 length: 13 residues. Germline V CDR1 and CDR2: SGHTA, FQGNSA. DNA for the CDR3: TGTGCCAGCGGCCAGGGTCCGTCCTACGAGCATTACTTC. This sequence encodes CASGQGPSYEHYF.

The chain joins TRBV19 to TRBJ1-2, with TRBD1 identical over 9 bases. CDR1 LNHDA and CDR2 SQIVND come from the germline V gene (reference sequence). The length of the CDR3 is 15 residues. With 5 bases clipped from V and 6 bases from J, the junction kept 10 bases outside the gene matches. CDR3 residues: CASSPQIGQGHGYTF. The CDR3 DNA reads as TGTGCCAGTAGTCCACAAATTGGACAGGGGCATGGCTACACCTTC.

The V gene is TRBV7-2, the J gene TRBJ2-3; 8 bases map to TRBD2. CDR1 and CDR2 from the germline V gene are SGHTA and FQGNSA. V dropped 3 bases and J dropped 4; count of bases not matched to a gene: 6. The CDR3 totals 15 residues. The DNA of the CDR3 is TGTGCCAGCAGCTTTAGGACTAGCAGATCAGATACGCAGTATTTT. Protein: CASSFRTSRSDTQYF. Full variable domain (outside the CDR3, taken from reference TRBV7-2 and TRBJ2-3): GAGVSQSPSNKVTEKGKDVELRCDPISGHTALYWYRQSLGQGLEFLIYFQGNSAPDKSGLPSDRFSAERTGGSVSTLTIQRTQQEDSAVYLCASSFRTSRSDTQYFGPGTRLTVL.

The V and J genes are TRBV5-1 and TRBJ1-1; D is perhaps TRBD1 (6 bases). The V end lost 4 bases, the J end lost 4 bases, and 17 bases lay between the germline ends. Germline CDR1 reads SGHRS; CDR2 reads YFSETQ. The CDR3 sequence is 15 residues long. CDR3 amino acids: CASSPQSGVATEAFF. The CDR3 DNA is TGCGCCAGCAGCCCGCAGTCAGGGGTGGCCACTGAAGCTTTCTTT. Based on the CDR3 plus reference TRBV5-1 and TRBJ1-1, the full variable domain is KAGVTQTPRYLIKTRGQQVTLSCSPISGHRSVSWYQQTPGQGLQFLFEYFSETQRNKGNFPGRFSGRQFSNSRSEMNVSTLELGDSALYLCASSPQSGVATEAFFGQGTRLTVV.

There are a few counts of this clonotype. This chain links TRBV10-3 with TRBJ2-3, with D uncertain. CDR1 ENHRY and CDR2 SYGVKD come from the germline V gene. With 3 bases removed from V and 4 bases from J, the gap between germline ends came to 8 bases. This CDR3 region has 13 residues. The CDR3 here is CAISDGPPDTQYF. In DNA form, the CDR3 reads TGTGCCATCAGTGACGGCCCTCCAGATACGCAGTATTTT.

In its sample, this clonotype was seen a few times. The chain uses TRBV6-1 and TRBJ1-1, with D perhaps TRBD1 (5 bases). The CDR3 has 15 amino acids. V was trimmed by 2 bases and J by 4 bases, leaving 14 bases between them. Germline-derived CDR1 and CDR2 are MNHNS and SASEGT. CDR3: CASSESGRGTTEAFF. The CDR3 DNA reads TGTGCCAGCAGTGAATCGGGACGGGGGACCACTGAAGCTTTCTTT.

The chain couples TRBV6-1 to TRBJ2-6; D is possibly TRBD1 or TRBD2 (5 bases each). V lost 6 bases to trimming and J lost 4 bases, with 13 bases between them. The CDR3 extends over 15 amino acids. Germline-derived CDR1 and CDR2 are MNHNS and SASEGT. This CDR3 reads CASRGPPKGANVLTF. The CDR3 bases are TGTGCCAGCAGGGGACCCCCCAAGGGGGCCAACGTCCTGACTTTC.

The chain carries TRBV24-1 and TRBJ1-1; no reliable D call. Trimming stripped 4 bases from V and 0 bases from J, with 5 bases between. The CDR3 consists of 13 residues. CDR1 KGHDR and CDR2 SFDVKD come from the germline V gene. The CDR3 nucleotides are TGTGCCACCAGTGACGGGTTGAACACTGAAGCTTTCTTT. It specifies CATSDGLNTEAFF.

V gene TRBV28 combines with J gene TRBJ2-3; TRBD2 is a possible D gene (6 bases). Germline V gene lookup returns CDR1 MDHEN and CDR2 SYDVKM. This CDR3 spans 12 amino acids. With 4 bases removed from V and 6 bases from J, the gap between germline ends came to 8 bases. The CDR3 bases are TGTGCCAGCAGTTCGGGGGAGGATACGCAGTATTTT. This encodes CASSSGEDTQYF.

This clonotype was detected only a few times. This chain links TRBV20-1 with TRBJ2-2, with 8 bases matching TRBD2. Trimming cost V 3 bases and J 5 bases; bases outside gene matches: 8. The CDR3 is 15 residues long. Per germline, CDR1 DFQATT and CDR2 SNEGSKA (reference sequence). CDR3 in DNA: TGCAGTGCTAGTGGAAGGAGCGGGAGAACCGGGGAGCTGTTTTTT. This encodes CSASGRSGRTGELFF.

This clonotype showed up just a few times. The chain employs TRBV5-1 and TRBJ2-1, with a tentative D call TRBD2 (6 bases). Germline V CDR1 and CDR2: SGHRS, YFSETQ. Trimming left V 4 bases short and J 6 bases short, with 17 bases between. This CDR3 spans 15 amino acids. This CDR3 is CASSRGGSGVNEQFF. The CDR3 nucleotides read TGCGCCAGCAGCCGAGGAGGTAGCGGAGTCAATGAGCAGTTCTTC.

The sample holds a few counts of this clonotype. The chain recombines TRBV5-1 with TRBJ2-6; 7 positions match TRBD1. Germline lookup yields CDR1 SGHRS and CDR2 YFSETQ. The CDR3 totals 15 residues. V dropped 5 bases and J dropped 2; count of bases not matched to a gene: 4. The CDR3 region is CASSFTGAGANVLTF. The CDR3 DNA reads as TGCGCCAGCAGTTTTACAGGGGCTGGGGCCAACGTCCTGACTTTC.